This T cell receptor (beta chain) was found in a study of vaccination and CD4 T cells after COVID-19. Study details: Median time from COVID diagnosis to post-COVID sampling was over 80 days (35 to 161). Overlapping peptides of the spike proteins of SARS-CoV-2, HCoV-NL63, HCoV-OC43 and HCoV-229E were used for cell stimulation.

This clonotype is medium-sized by share. The antigen is not known. The Oncomine TCR Beta short-read assay sequenced DNA from cultured CD4+ T cells. One entry per CDR3 protein results from TCRdb running MiXCR on the PCR reads. This sample has over 8,000 distinct CDR3 sequences, with roughly 23% found just once. Specified treatment: roughly 10-day PBMC culture with coronavirus spike peptide pools or control peptides (ViraFEST assay). ViraFEST used peptide pools to expand antigen-specific T cells, then sequenced TCRs. The specimen sequenced was cultured CD4+ T cells from blood. The sequence was collected from a human donor with COVID-19.

This chain's CDR3 is CSARDRAGKQPQHF. CDR3 nucleotide sequence: TGCAGTGCTAGAGATAGGGCAGGGAAACAGCCCCAGCATTTT. V and J are TRBV20-1 and TRBJ1-5; a possible D gene is TRBD1 (5 bases). Germline CDR1 reads DFQATT; CDR2 reads SNEGSKA (reference sequence). Trimming pared 0 bases from V and 7 bases from J, leaving 13 bases between. The CDR3 is made up of 14 amino acids.